This TCR beta chain was captured by sequencing in a study of T cell responses to AZD1222 COVID-19 vaccine. Sequencing was performed with immunoSEQ multiplex PCR; in TCRdb, only in-frame clones are kept and a portion is missing. The sample records about 170,000 clones, 80% to 90% being singletons. Study-level results: There were mostly white British donors and more females than males, and clonal diversity was possibly underestimated. Only six people who got AZD1222 tested seropositive at baseline.

J was trimmed by 6 bases and V by 7 bases; bases with no gene match: 12. CDR3 length equals 16 residues. Germline V CDR1 and CDR2: SNHLY, FYNNEI. As concerns this clone: Its antigen is still unknown.

The genes are TRBV2 and TRBJ1-6, with TRBD1 matching 7 bases. The sample consisted of peripheral blood, taken on day 0 of AZD1222 vaccination. The sequence derives from an adult in good health. The CDR3 reads CASTSLGGMANSPLHF. The CDR3, as DNA: TGTGCCAGCACATCCCTAGGGGGCATGGCTAATTCACCCCTCCACTTT.